This is a list of T cell receptor beta chains from one sample in a study of CD8+ T cells in alopecia areata. Only in-frame clones appear in the TCRdb table, and some are missing; sequencing was by immunoSEQ multiplex PCR. The table lists approximately 200,000 clones, 58% of them singletons, with 5.5% in the top ten. The source material was CD4+ T cells sorted from blood, sampled at week 24, from a patient treated with tofacitinib. Every receptor here comes from a human donor with alopecia areata. CDR3s include the opening cysteine and the closing phenylalanine or tryptophan. A D gene is named only where the DNA matches it firmly. Clone sizes are given selectively: once, few, many, or a class where the clone is expanded.

clone_size	d_call	j_call	v_call	cdr3_nt	cdr3_aa
.	.	TRBJ2-7	TRBV5-4	TGTGCCAGCAGCGGGGACCCGGAGGGGTCCTACGAGCAGTACTTC	CASSGDPEGSYEQYF
.	.	TRBJ2-2	TRBV29-1	TGCAGCGTTGACAGGGTGGACACCGGGGAGCTGTTTTTT	CSVDRVDTGELFF
once	TRBD2	TRBJ2-5	TRBV7-2	TGTGCCAGCAGCTTAGTGGGCGGGAGGGAGACCCAGTACTTC	CASSLVGGRETQYF
.	.	TRBJ2-7	TRBV7-2	TGTGCCAGCAGCTTAACGGACGAGCAGTACTTC	CASSLTDEQYF
.	TRBD2	TRBJ2-3	TRBV6-5	TGTGCCAGCCATAGCGGGGGGGTGGCAGATACGCAGTATTTT	CASHSGGVADTQYF
few	TRBD1	TRBJ1-2	TRBV5-6	TGTGCCAGCAGCTCGACGACAGGGGAGGATGGCTACACCTTC	CASSSTTGEDGYTF
.	.	TRBJ2-1	TRBV2	TGTGCCAGCAGTGACGAAAGGACAACCGAGCAGTTCTTC	CASSDERTTEQFF
.	TRBD2	TRBJ2-5	TRBV4-1	TGCGCCAGCAGCCAAGTCACTAGCGTCCAAGAGACCCAGTACTTC	CASSQVTSVQETQYF
once	.	TRBJ1-4	TRBV7-9	TGTGCCAGCAGCTTAAGGGAAACTAATGAAAAACTGTTTTTT	CASSLRETNEKLFF
.	.	TRBJ2-5	TRBV5-6	TGTGCCAGCAGCAATGGTCGCGAGACCCAGTACTTC	CASSNGRETQYF
.	.	TRBJ2-1	TRBV7-3	TGTGCCAGCAGCTTAATATCCGGGAATGAGCAGTTCTTC	CASSLISGNEQFF
once	.	TRBJ2-3	TRBV27	TGTGCCAGCAGTTTAGTAGGCGGGCGGACAGATACGCAGTATTTT	CASSLVGGRTDTQYF
.	.	TRBJ2-7	TRBV9	TGTGCCAGCAGCGTAATGGGGGACCGGGGCAACGAGCAGTACTTC	CASSVMGDRGNEQYF
.	TRBD1	TRBJ1-1	TRBV7-2	TGTGCCAGCAGCAAGGACAGGGTGAACACTGAAGCTTTCTTT	CASSKDRVNTEAFF
.	TRBD1	TRBJ1-5	TRBV7-9	TGTGCCAGCAGCTCCCTTGCAGGGGGCGGGAATCAGCCCCAGCATTTT	CASSSLAGGGNQPQHF
.	.	TRBJ1-1	TRBV7-8	TGTGCCAGCAGCTTAGACGCGGAGAACACTGAAGCTTTCTTT	CASSLDAENTEAFF
.	TRBD1	TRBJ2-5	TRBV2	TGTGCCAGCAGAGGACAGGGTTTTAAAGAGACCCAGTACTTC	CASRGQGFKETQYF
.	TRBD1	TRBJ1-1	TRBV7-7	TGTGCCAGCAGCCAGGGACAGTACACTGAAGCTTTCTTT	CASSQGQYTEAFF
few	TRBD1	TRBJ2-1	TRBV7-9	TGTGCCAGCAGCCAAGGGACAGTTTACGGCATTGCTGCGGACAATGAGCAGTTCTTC	CASSQGTVYGIAADNEQFF
few	.	TRBJ2-5	TRBV7-2	TGTGCCACCGGGACATTTTTCCGAGAGACCCAGTACTTC	CATGTFFRETQYF
.	.	TRBJ1-5	TRBV30	TGTGCCTGGAGTGTACGGCCCAATCAGCCCCAGCATTTT	CAWSVRPNQPQHF
few	.	TRBJ2-2	TRBV13	TGTGCCAGCAGCTTAATCGGGATCGGGGAGCTGTTTTTT	CASSLIGIGELFF
.	TRBD2	TRBJ2-5	TRBV7-3	TGTGCCAGCAGCTTGCGGGGGACCCTCCAAGAGACCCAGTACTTC	CASSLRGTLQETQYF
few	.	TRBJ2-7	TRBV29-1	TGCAGCGCTGATATCGGGGTCGGAGGCTACGAGCAGTACTTC	CSADIGVGGYEQYF
few	.	TRBJ2-7	TRBV29-1	TGCAGCGTTGAAGACCGTCTATACGAGCAGTACTTC	CSVEDRLYEQYF
.	TRBD1	TRBJ2-3	TRBV5-4	TGTGCCAGCAGCTTGAAGGGGGCAGGAACAGATACGCAGTATTTT	CASSLKGAGTDTQYF
once	.	TRBJ2-7	TRBV23-1	TGCGCCAGCAGTCATGCCGGCAGCTACGAGCAGTACTTC	CASSHAGSYEQYF
.	.	TRBJ1-4	TRBV5-1	TGCGCCAGCAGCTTGGTGGGGCGAGGGGATGAAAAACTGTTTTTT	CASSLVGRGDEKLFF
.	.	TRBJ2-2	TRBV6-4	TGTGCCAGCAAATACGACAACACCGGGGAGCTGTTTTTT	CASKYDNTGELFF
few	TRBD1	TRBJ2-3	TRBV7-9	TGTGCCAGCAGCTCATCCGGGACAGGGTACACAGATACGCAGTATTTT	CASSSSGTGYTDTQYF
.	.	TRBJ2-3	TRBV29-1	TGCAGCGTTGAGGTTGCGGGACAAGATACGCAGTATTTT	CSVEVAGQDTQYF
few	.	TRBJ2-3	TRBV7-8	TGTGCCAGCAAGGCGGTTGATACGCAGTATTTT	CASKAVDTQYF
.	.	TRBJ2-1	TRBV5-6	TGTGCCAGCAGCTCCCTATCGAGCCTTAGCTCCTACAATGAGCAGTTCTTC	CASSSLSSLSSYNEQFF
.	.	TRBJ1-6	TRBV4-1	TGCGCCAGCAGCCAAGTTGACCTCTTTTCCTATAATTCACCCCTCCACTTT	CASSQVDLFSYNSPLHF
.	.	TRBJ1-3	TRBV30	TGTGCCTGGAGGGCTAGGACAGCTGGAAACACCATATATTTT	CAWRARTAGNTIYF
.	TRBD1	TRBJ1-1	TRBV30	TGTGCCTGGAGTGCCGGACAGGGTCGGGGAACTGAAGCTTTCTTT	CAWSAGQGRGTEAFF
.	.	TRBJ2-3	TRBV5-1	TGCGCCAGCAGCTTGGGCACTACGCAGTATTTT	CASSLGTTQYF
.	TRBD1	TRBJ1-2	TRBV5-1	TGCGCCAGCAGCGTCAGCCCCCTGGACAGGGGGCTTGATGGCTACACCTTC	CASSVSPLDRGLDGYTF
.	TRBD1	TRBJ1-1	TRBV7-2	TGTGCCAGCAGCTTAAGGACAGGGAAGGGAGCTTTCTTT	CASSLRTGKGAFF
.	TRBD1	TRBJ2-7	TRBV13	TGTGCCAGCAGGGTCGGGACAGGGGGCGATGAGCAGTACTTC	CASRVGTGGDEQYF
.	.	TRBJ2-5	TRBV19	TGTGCCAGTAGTATACGAGGAAGTCAAGAGACCCAGTACTTC	CASSIRGSQETQYF
.	TRBD2	TRBJ2-7	TRBV7-8	TGTGCCAGCAGCGCGACTAGCGGGAGGAGAGACTACGAGCAGTACTTC	CASSATSGRRDYEQYF
.	.	TRBJ2-5	TRBV25-1	TGTGCCAGCAGTGACGGGCAGCGAGAGACCCAGTACTTC	CASSDGQRETQYF
.	.	TRBJ1-2	TRBV6-5	TGTGCCAGCCGGGACGGAACTAACTATGGCTACACCTTC	CASRDGTNYGYTF
.	TRBD1	TRBJ1-2	TRBV4-2	TGTGCCAGCAGCCAAGCACAGGGGCGGGATGGCTACACCTTC	CASSQAQGRDGYTF
.	.	TRBJ2-3	TRBV7-9	TGTGCCAGCAGCCCTGGGACTAGCACAGATACGCAGTATTTT	CASSPGTSTDTQYF